This record covers a single T cell receptor (beta chain). Produced via immunoSEQ multiplex PCR; TCRdb's table is partial and in-frame only. The table records around 230,000 clones, 70% to 90% of them present only once. The record originates from a study of blood T cell repertoires in COVID-19. The CDR3 has 13 residues. V was cut by 6 bases and J by 2 bases, with 10 bases left in between. Germline-derived CDR1 and CDR2 are SGHDT and YYEEEE. This TCR came from a man aged 45-65 years with COVID-19, enrolled during active disease. Specimen: peripheral blood. J is TRBJ2-3 and V is TRBV5-6, with D possibly being TRBD2 (6 bases). CDR3 coding DNA: TGTGCCAGCAACAAGGACTACACAGATACGCAGTATTTT. It encodes CASNKDYTDTQYF.